Listed below are T cell receptor beta chains from one sample, sequenced in a study of identical twins. TCRdb reprocessed the 5' RACE reads via MiXCR and lists one record per CDR3 protein. The data contain over 550,000 distinct CDR3 sequences, 7% to 7.5% of them singletons. These data also featured in a second study, about yellow fever vaccine responses in identical twins.

The sequenced sample consisted of PBMCs. Receptors were obtained from a woman aged 18-30 years in good health. Each CDR3 is given without its conserved first and last residue. Fields, in order: clone size, V gene, CDR3 protein. Rows give clone size only sometimes, using once, few, many, or a class for an expanded clone.

size: many
V: TRBV5-1
CDR3: ASTPGLSYNEQF

size: few
V: TRBV10-3
CDR3: AISARQGVNNEQF

size: NA
V: TRBV29-1
CDR3: SVETRTKNYGYT

size: NA
V: TRBV12-5
CDR3: ASGLARQGAGNTIY

size: many
V: TRBV5-1
CDR3: ASSSVGADYGYT

size: NA
V: TRBV12-3/TRBV12-4
CDR3: ASSSQPYSNQPQH

size: NA
V: TRBV7-2
CDR3: ASSSASGRGYNEQF

size: NA
V: TRBV6-4
CDR3: ASSDGTGVTEQF

size: many
V: TRBV29-1
CDR3: SAPWGYNEQF

size: many
V: TRBV7-7
CDR3: ASSSGLAGAADTQY

size: NA
V: TRBV29-1
CDR3: SVVAFGDNYGYT

size: few
V: TRBV9
CDR3: ASSASGQGSYNEQF

size: few
V: TRBV6-1
CDR3: ASSRSGSPYGNEQF

size: NA
V: TRBV5-1
CDR3: ASSLAGTPPNTGELF

size: many
V: TRBV5-1
CDR3: ASSPGTHENTEAF

size: many
V: TRBV18
CDR3: ASSSQGAGEQY

size: NA
V: TRBV9
CDR3: ASSVGAGPTGSEAF

size: many
V: TRBV5-1
CDR3: ASTTGSSGGRGEQF

size: NA
V: TRBV29-1
CDR3: SVTTASDTQY